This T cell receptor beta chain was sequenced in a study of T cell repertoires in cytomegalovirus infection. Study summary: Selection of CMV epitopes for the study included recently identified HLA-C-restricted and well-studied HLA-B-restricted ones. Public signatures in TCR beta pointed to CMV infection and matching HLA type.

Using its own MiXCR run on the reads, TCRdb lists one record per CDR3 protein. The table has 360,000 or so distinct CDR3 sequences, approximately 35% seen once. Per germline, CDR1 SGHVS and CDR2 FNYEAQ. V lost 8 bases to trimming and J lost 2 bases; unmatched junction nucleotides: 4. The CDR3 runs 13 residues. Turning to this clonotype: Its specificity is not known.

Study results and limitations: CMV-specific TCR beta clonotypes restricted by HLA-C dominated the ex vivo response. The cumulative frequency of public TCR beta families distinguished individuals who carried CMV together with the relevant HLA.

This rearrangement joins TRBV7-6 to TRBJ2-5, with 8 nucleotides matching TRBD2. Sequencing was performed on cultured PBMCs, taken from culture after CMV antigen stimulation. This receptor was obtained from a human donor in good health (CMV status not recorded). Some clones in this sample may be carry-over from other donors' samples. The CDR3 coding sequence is TGTGCCAGCGTTAGCGGGGATCAAGAGACCCAGTACTTC. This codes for CASVSGDQETQYF.